These T cell receptor beta chains were read from a single sample in a study of T cells expressing NK-cell markers. From its re-call of the 5' RACE reads, TCRdb lists each CDR3 protein once, without DNA. Its clone listing holds about 150,000 distinct CDR3 sequences. Specimen: blood T cells: a sorted CD56 or NKG2C T cell subset, CD4+ or CD8+ T cells, or bulk PBMC T cells (not recorded which). The source of these receptors is a man aged 18 to 69 in good health. CDR3s include the opening cysteine and the closing phenylalanine or tryptophan. Fields, in order: V gene, J gene, CDR3 protein.

>TRBV6-1|TRBJ2-1
CASRRPSGGIYNEQFF
>TRBV12-3/TRBV12-4|TRBJ2-3
CASSLSWSASGGSTDTQYF
>TRBV4-1|TRBJ2-7
CASSQDFGHHYEQYF
>TRBV27|TRBJ2-3
CASRSYQGGTDTQYF
>TRBV5-1|TRBJ2-1
CASSLDRNPSYNEQFF
>TRBV12-3/TRBV12-4|TRBJ2-1
CASTQPGAEYNEQFF
>TRBV20-1|TRBJ2-3
CSASTGLGGPDTQYF
>TRBV27|TRBJ1-1
CASSINSVNTEAFF
>TRBV7-2|TRBJ1-5
CASSTWDRAFGQPQHF
>TRBV15|TRBJ1-4
CATSRVGGAANEKLFF
>TRBV20-1|TRBJ2-3
CSARGIYTDTQYF
>TRBV3-1|TRBJ2-3
CASSQPGLAGVDTQYF
>TRBV16|TRBJ1-1
CASSEETEAFF
>TRBV6-5|TRBJ2-2
CASSEDSGELFF
>TRBV12-3/TRBV12-4|TRBJ2-7
CASRLWGVVGDGSYEQYF
>TRBV9|TRBJ2-1
CASSSRGYSYNEQFF
>TRBV7-9|TRBJ2-7
CASSLKRTSTHYEQYF
>TRBV2|TRBJ2-7
CASSERAGSSYEQYF
>TRBV13|TRBJ1-1
CASSKRGIGTEAFF
>TRBV27|TRBJ1-2
CASSSTDRGNYGYTF
>TRBV4-1|TRBJ2-1
CASSHGSGSVRSYNEQFF
>TRBV21-1|TRBJ2-2
CASSKAPAEAGELFF
>TRBV20-1|TRBJ2-7
CSARDVGDQTGGYSYEQYF
>TRBV6-5|TRBJ2-7
CASSYSGRGDSYEQYF
>TRBV20-1|TRBJ2-7
CSAAGTVTYEQYF
>TRBV3-1|TRBJ1-5
CASSQTGLGNQPQHF
>TRBV7-6|TRBJ2-3
CASSRRTASSGGAKDTQYF
>TRBV27|TRBJ2-3
CASTGREDTQYF
>TRBV2|TRBJ2-5
CASSVAGGGGETQYF
>TRBV12-3/TRBV12-4|TRBJ2-3
CAIGQGLTDTQYF
>TRBV5-4|TRBJ1-1
CASTISPGHMNTEAFF
>TRBV20-1|TRBJ2-3
CSARIPGQGTDTQYF
>TRBV27|TRBJ1-6
CASSSISYNSPLHF
>TRBV27|TRBJ2-3
CASSISGESTDTQYF
>TRBV5-1|TRBJ2-7
CASSLLWGNEQYF
>TRBV20-1|TRBJ2-3
CSAQNLPSGTSEWDTQYF
>TRBV29-1|TRBJ1-3
CSVEASGHRGNTIYF
>TRBV5-1|TRBJ1-1
CASSYRVGTEAFF
>TRBV12-2|TRBJ2-5
CATNYREGGPGETQYF
>TRBV7-8|TRBJ2-7
CASSLRSEYEQYF
>TRBV20-1|TRBJ1-3
CSARDSTGGPYGTIYF
>TRBV11-2|TRBJ2-2
CASKDSDKGGELFF
>TRBV6-5|TRBJ2-7
CASSWTSGGVNEQYF
>TRBV5-6|TRBJ2-6
CASSWDSMYSGANVLTF
>TRBV20-1|TRBJ2-7
CSASPPTGNYDEQYF
>TRBV5-1|TRBJ1-1
CASSFSSGKLNTEAFF
>TRBV5-1|TRBJ2-3
CASSLLTVTDTQYF
>TRBV2|TRBJ2-1
CASSASGFYNEQFF
>TRBV5-1|TRBJ1-3
CASSTGQGLRNTIYF
>TRBV4-1|TRBJ2-5
CASSQVLLAGETQYF
>TRBV19|TRBJ2-5
CASSIVLAVQETQYF
>TRBV6-2/TRBV6-3|TRBJ2-7
CASSWGAPYEQYF